Detailed here is one T cell receptor (beta chain). Trimming removed 6 bases at V and 1 base at J, with 13 bases between. This CDR3 is 14 amino acids long. Germline-derived CDR1 and CDR2 are MNHNY and SVGAGI (reference sequence). The assay was immunoSEQ multiplex PCR, and TCRdb's table has in-frame clones only and misses some. Among about 82,000 clones, roughly 95% were seen once, and the ten largest hold around 0.35%. The data are from a study of technical replicates of blood from a handful of donors. The specimen sequenced was T cells isolated from PBMCs. The clonotype was recovered from a human donor in good health. The chain joins TRBV6-6 to TRBJ2-7, with a tentative D call TRBD2 (6 bases). The CDR3: CASSGTAFSYEQYF. The CDR3 bases are TGTGCCAGCAGCGGGACTGCCTTTTCCTACGAGCAGTACTTC.